This T cell receptor (beta chain) is drawn from a study of graft-versus-host responses after intestinal transplantation. Across the study: Those transplanted obtained multivisceral, liver-intestinal, or isolated intestinal grafts. Once they had received anti-thymocyte globulin induction, all recipients took tacrolimus and steroids for approximately 3 years. Study-wide findings and caveats: Early declines in HvG clones that occurred post-transplant were associated with peak circulating GvH clone levels. The recipient marrow held GvH clones, and some of them showed up first in ileum or blood.

Here immunoSEQ multiplex PCR was the method, and the copy in TCRdb shows in-frame clones only, minus some. The sample lists about 130,000 clones; about nine tenths were seen once. Germline values: CDR1 LNHDA, CDR2 SQIVND (reference sequence). Trimming took off 1 base at V and 2 bases at J, with 6 bases between the two ends. CDR3 length: 15 residues. This clone appeared a single time. The antigen is not known. The chain employs TRBV19 and TRBJ2-6; a weak D match, TRBD2 (5 bases). This clonotype originated in a human donor who received an intestinal transplant. The sequenced sample was unstimulated CD4+ T cells sorted from spleen or lymph node cells, obtained before intestinal transplant. The CDR3 loop reads CASSIAGTGANVLTF. In nucleotides, the CDR3 is TGTGCCAGTAGTATAGCCGGGACTGGGGCCAACGTCCTGACTTTC.